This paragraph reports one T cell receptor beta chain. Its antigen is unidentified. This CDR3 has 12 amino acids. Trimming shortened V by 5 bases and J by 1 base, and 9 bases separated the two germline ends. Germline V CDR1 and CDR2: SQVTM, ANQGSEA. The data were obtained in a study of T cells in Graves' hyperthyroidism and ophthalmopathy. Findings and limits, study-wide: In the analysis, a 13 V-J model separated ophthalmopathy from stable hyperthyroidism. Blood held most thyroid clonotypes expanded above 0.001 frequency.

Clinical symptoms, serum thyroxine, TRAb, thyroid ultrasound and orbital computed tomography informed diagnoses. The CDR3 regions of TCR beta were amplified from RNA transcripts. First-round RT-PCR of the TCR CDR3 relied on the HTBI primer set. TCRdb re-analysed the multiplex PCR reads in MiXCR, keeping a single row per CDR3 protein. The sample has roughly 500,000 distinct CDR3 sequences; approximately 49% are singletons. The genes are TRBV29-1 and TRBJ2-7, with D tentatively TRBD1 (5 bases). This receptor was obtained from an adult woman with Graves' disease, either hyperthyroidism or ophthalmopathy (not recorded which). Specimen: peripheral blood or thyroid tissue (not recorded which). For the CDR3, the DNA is TGCAGCGTTCTTAGGGGTTCCTACGAGCAGTACTTC. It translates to CSVLRGSYEQYF.